The clone carrying this T cell receptor (beta chain) was found many times. Its target is unknown. The unsorted libraries originated from 2 million PBMCs that had been stored at -80 C. Germline CDR1 DFQATT, CDR2 SNEGSKA (reference sequence). This CDR3 contains 12 residues. The germline V and J ends were trimmed by 3 bases and 2 bases, with 7 bases remaining between them. Over 180 million TCR-beta sequences from 15-18 subjects came from every sequencing run. TCRdb ran MiXCR on the 5' RACE reads and lists one entry per CDR3 protein. Of 25,000 to 35,000 distinct CDR3 sequences in the sample, 15% were seen once. The data were taken from a study of neurological immune-mediated disorders. Points from the study as a whole: Across subjects, expanded clones had no CDR3 amino acid sequences in common, pointing to private repertoires in all groups.

The chain is built from TRBV20-1 and TRBJ1-2, with D hard to call. Sequencing was done on a sample of PBMCs. This clonotype was sampled from a man between 70 and 80 years old in good health. For the CDR3, the DNA is TGCAGTGCTAGCGTCAGAAACTATGGCTACACCTTC. The encoded protein is CSASVRNYGYTF.